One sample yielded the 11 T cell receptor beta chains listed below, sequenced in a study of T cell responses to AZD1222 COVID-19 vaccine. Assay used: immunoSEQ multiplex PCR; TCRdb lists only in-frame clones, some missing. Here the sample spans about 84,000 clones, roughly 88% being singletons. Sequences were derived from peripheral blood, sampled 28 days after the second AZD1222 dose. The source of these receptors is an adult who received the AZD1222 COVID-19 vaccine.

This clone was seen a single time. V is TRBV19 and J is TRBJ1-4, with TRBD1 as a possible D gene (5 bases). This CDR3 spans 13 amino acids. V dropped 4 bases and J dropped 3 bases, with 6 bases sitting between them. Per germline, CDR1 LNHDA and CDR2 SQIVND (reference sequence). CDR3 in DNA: TGTGCCAGTAGTAGGGGCGCTAATGAAAAACTGTTTTTT. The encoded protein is CASSRGANEKLFF.

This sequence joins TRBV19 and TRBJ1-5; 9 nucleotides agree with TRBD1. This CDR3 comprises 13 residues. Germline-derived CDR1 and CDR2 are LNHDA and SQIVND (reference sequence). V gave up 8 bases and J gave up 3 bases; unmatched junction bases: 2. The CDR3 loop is CASGDRVNQPQHF. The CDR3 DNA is TGTGCCAGTGGGGACAGGGTCAATCAGCCCCAGCATTTT.

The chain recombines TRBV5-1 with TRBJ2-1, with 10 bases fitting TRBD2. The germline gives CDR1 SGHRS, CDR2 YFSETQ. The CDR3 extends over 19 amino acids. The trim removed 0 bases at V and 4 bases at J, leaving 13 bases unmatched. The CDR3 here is CASSLGLAGSEPRYNEQFF. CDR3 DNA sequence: TGCGCCAGCAGCTTGGGACTAGCGGGCAGCGAGCCTCGGTACAATGAGCAGTTCTTC.

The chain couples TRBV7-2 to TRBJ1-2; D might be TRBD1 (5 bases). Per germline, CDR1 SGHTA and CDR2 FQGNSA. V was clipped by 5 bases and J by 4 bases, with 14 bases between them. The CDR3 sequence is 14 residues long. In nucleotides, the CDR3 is TGTGCCAGCAGCCCCGCCCGACAGTTCTATGGCTACACCTTC. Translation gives CASSPARQFYGYTF.

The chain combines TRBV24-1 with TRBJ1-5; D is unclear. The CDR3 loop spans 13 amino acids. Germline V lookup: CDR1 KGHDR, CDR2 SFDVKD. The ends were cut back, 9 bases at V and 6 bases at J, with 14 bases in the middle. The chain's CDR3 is CATGEGGRQPQHF. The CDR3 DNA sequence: TGTGCCACCGGAGAGGGTGGGCGTCAGCCCCAGCATTTT.

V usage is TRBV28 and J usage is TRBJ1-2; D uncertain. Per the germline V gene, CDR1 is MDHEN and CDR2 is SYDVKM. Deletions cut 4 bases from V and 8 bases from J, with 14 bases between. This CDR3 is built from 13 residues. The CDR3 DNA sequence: TGTGCCAGCAGTTCCGAGAGCGGTTCCGGCTACACCTTC. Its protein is CASSSESGSGYTF.

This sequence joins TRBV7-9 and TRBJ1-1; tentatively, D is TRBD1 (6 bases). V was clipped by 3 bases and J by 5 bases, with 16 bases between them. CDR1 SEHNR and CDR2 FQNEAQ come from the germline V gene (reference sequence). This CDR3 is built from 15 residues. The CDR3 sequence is CASSFQGGGLTEAFF. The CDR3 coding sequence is TGTGCCAGCAGCTTCCAGGGAGGGGGGCTGACTGAAGCTTTCTTT.

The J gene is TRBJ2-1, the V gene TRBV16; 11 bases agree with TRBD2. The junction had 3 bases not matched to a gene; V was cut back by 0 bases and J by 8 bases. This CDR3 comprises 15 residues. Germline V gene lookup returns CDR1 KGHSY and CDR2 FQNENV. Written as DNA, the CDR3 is TGTGCCAGCAGCCAATCAACTAGCGGGAGTGATGAGCAGTTCTTC. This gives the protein CASSQSTSGSDEQFF.

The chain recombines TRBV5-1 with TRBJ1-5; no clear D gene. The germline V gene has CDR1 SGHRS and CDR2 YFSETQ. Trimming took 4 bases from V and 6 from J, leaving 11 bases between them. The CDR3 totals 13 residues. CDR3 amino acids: CASSSWVGQPQHF. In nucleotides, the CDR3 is TGCGCCAGCAGCAGCTGGGTGGGTCAGCCCCAGCATTTT.

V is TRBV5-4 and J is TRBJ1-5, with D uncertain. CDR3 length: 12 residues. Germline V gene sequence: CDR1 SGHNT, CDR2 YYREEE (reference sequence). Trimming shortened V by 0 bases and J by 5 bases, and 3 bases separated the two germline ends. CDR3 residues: CASSLGDQPQHF. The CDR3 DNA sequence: TGTGCCAGCAGCTTGGGGGATCAGCCCCAGCATTTT.

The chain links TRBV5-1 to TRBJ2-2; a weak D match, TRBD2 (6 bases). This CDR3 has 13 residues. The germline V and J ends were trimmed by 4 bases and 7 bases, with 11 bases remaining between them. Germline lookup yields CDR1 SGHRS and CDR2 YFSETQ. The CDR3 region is CASSPMGGGELFF. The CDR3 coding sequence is TGCGCCAGCAGCCCGATGGGGGGCGGGGAGCTGTTTTTT. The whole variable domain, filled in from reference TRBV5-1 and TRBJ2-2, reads KAGVTQTPRYLIKTRGQQVTLSCSPISGHRSVSWYQQTPGQGLQFLFEYFSETQRNKGNFPGRFSGRQFSNSRSEMNVSTLELGDSALYLCASSPMGGGELFFGEGSRLTVL.